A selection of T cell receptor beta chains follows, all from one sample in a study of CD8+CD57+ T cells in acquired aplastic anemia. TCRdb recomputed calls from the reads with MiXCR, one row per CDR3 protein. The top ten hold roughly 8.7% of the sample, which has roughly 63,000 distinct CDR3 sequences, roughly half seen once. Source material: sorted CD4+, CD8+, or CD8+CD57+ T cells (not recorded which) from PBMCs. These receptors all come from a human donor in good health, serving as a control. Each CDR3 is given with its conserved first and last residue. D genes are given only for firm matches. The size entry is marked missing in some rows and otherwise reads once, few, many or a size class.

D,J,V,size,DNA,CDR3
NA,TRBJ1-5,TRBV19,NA,TGTGCCAGTAGTATGGCGGGACACCTCCAGCCCCAGCATTTT,CASSMAGHLQPQHF
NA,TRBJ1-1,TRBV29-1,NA,TGCAGCGTTGGACGCAGACTGAACACTGAAGCTTTCTTT,CSVGRRLNTEAFF
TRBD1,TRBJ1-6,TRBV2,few,TGTGCCAGCAGTGAATCCCAGGGGGCAAATTCACCCCTCCACTTT,CASSESQGANSPLHF
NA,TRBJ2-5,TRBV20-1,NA,TGCAGTGCTAGTGGGGCGTCGGGGGAGGAGACCCAGTACTTC,CSASGASGEETQYF
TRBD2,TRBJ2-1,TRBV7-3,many,TGTGCCAGCAGCTTAAATGGCGCGGGGGGCTACAATGAGCAGTTCTTC,CASSLNGAGGYNEQFF
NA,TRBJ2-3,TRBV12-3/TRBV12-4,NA,TGTGCCAGCAGGGGCCCGGGGTTAGCTTATACGCAGTATTTT,CASRGPGLAYTQYF
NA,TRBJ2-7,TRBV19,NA,TGTGCCAGTAGTATCGGCCCAATCTACAATGAGCAGTACTTC,CASSIGPIYNEQYF
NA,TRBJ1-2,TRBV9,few,TGTGCCAGCAGCGTAGGTGGATATGGCTACACCTTC,CASSVGGYGYTF
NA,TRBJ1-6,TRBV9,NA,TGTGCCAGCAGCGTGGAGAGATCACCCCTCCACTTT,CASSVERSPLHF
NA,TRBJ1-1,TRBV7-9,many,TGTGCCAGCAGCTTTACTGTACAGGGTGACACTGAAGCTTTCTTT,CASSFTVQGDTEAFF
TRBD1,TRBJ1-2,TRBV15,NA,TGTGCCACCAGCAGCTCAGGGCGGACAGGGGTCCTAAGTGGCTACACCTTC,CATSSSGRTGVLSGYTF
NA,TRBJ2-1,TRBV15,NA,TGTGCCACCAGCAGAGACGGCAGGGAGGATGAGCAGTTCTTC,CATSRDGREDEQFF
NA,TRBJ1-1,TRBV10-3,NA,TGTGCCATCAGTGACGAGATGAACACTGAAGCTTTCTTT,CAISDEMNTEAFF
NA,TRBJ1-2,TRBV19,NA,TGTGCCAGTAGTATAGATCGAGGAGCGATCTATGGCTACACCTTC,CASSIDRGAIYGYTF
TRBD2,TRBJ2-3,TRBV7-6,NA,TGTGCCAGCAGCTTATCGGGGGGACCTCTCACAGATACGCAGTATTTT,CASSLSGGPLTDTQYF
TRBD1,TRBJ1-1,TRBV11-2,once,TGTGCCAGCAGCCCGGGGCTGGGACAGGGGCTGAACACTGAAGCTTTCTTT,CASSPGLGQGLNTEAFF
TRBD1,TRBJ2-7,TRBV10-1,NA,TGCGCCAGCGGTGGGGACAGGGCATCAGCCGAGCAGTACTTC,CASGGDRASAEQYF
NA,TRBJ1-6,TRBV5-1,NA,TGCGCCAGCAGCGAGCACGACCTCCTTAATTCACCCCTCCACTTT,CASSEHDLLNSPLHF
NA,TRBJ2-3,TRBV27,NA,TGTGCCAGCAGTTTAACTTCAGGGCGCACAGATACGCAGTATTTT,CASSLTSGRTDTQYF
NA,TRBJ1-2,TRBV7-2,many,TGTGCCAGCAGCCCCGGATATCCGGAGCTCCAGCACTATGGCTACACCTTC,CASSPGYPELQHYGYTF
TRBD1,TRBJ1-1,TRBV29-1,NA,TGCAGCGCCAGGGGGCTAGGCCGCAGAACTGAAGCTTTCTTT,CSARGLGRRTEAFF
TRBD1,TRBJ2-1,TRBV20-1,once,TGCAGTGCATTGGGACAGGGTGAATACAATGAGCAGTTCTTC,CSALGQGEYNEQFF
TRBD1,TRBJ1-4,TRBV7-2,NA,TGTGCCAGCAGCCGACAGGGTTCCTCTGAAAAACTGTTTTTT,CASSRQGSSEKLFF
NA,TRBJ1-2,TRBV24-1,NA,TGTGCCCCAGGGGCAGACTATGGCTACACCTTC,CAPGADYGYTF
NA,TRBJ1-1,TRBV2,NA,TGTGCCAGCATGGGATGGGGGGACACTGAAGCTTTCTTT,CASMGWGDTEAFF
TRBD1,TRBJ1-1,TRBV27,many,TGTGCCAGCACCAGGACAGGGGACACTGAAGCTTTCTTT,CASTRTGDTEAFF
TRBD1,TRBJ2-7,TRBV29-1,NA,TGCAGCGTTGACGGACAGGCCTACGAGCAGTACTTC,CSVDGQAYEQYF